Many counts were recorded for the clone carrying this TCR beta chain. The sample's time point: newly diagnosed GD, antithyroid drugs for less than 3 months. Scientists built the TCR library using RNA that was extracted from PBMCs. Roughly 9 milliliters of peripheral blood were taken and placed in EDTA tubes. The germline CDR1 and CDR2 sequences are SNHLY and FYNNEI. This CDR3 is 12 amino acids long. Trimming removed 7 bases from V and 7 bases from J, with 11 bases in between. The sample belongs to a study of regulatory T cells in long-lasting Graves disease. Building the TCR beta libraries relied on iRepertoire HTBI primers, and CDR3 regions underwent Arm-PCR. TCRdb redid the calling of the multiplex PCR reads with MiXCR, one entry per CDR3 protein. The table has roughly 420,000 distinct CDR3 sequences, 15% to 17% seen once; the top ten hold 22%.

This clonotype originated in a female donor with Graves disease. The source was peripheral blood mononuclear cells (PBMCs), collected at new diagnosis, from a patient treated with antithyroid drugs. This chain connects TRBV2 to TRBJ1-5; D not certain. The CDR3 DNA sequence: TGTGCCAGCAATCGTATAGGCCAGCCCCAGCATTTT. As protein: CASNRIGQPQHF.